This T cell receptor beta chain was captured by sequencing in a study of blood T cell repertoires in COVID-19. This clone was seen a few times. The repertoire was sequenced with immunoSEQ multiplex PCR; TCRdb's copy has only in-frame clones and lacks some. Of some 70,000 clones listed, 70% to 90% were seen once; the top ten hold roughly 6.9%. The TCR comes from a man in his forties or fifties with active COVID-19. The sequenced material came from peripheral blood.

The chain's CDR3 is CAISDRTSGTYEQYF. The CDR3 DNA reads as TGTGCCATCAGTGACCGTACTAGCGGGACCTACGAGCAGTACTTC. The genes are TRBV10-3 and TRBJ2-7; 10 bases map to TRBD2. The ends lost 3 bases at V and 2 bases at J; junction bases unmatched: 4. The CDR3 spans 15 residues. From germline, CDR1 is ENHRY and CDR2 SYGVKD.